The 27 T cell receptor beta chains below were found in one sample sequenced in a study of Ad26.COV2.S vaccination and SARS-CoV-2 variants. Assay used: immunoSEQ multiplex PCR; TCRdb lists only in-frame clones, some missing. The sample carries over 85,000 clones, under 90% recorded once. This specimen consisted of peripheral blood, obtained after recovery from COVID-19. These receptors were taken from a human donor who had recovered from COVID-19.

J is TRBJ1-1 and V is TRBV12-1; the table gives TRBD1 as D, unverified against the DNA. TRBV12-1 is a recognized pseudogene. The CDR3 covers 18 residues. CDR3 region: CASSLPPTGTAVNTEAFF. The DNA of the CDR3 is TGTGCCAGCAGCTTGCCCCCTACAGGGACCGCCGTGAACACTGAAGCTTTCTTT.

The chain employs TRBV7-9 and TRBJ2-5, with D perhaps matching TRBD2 (6 bases). The CDR3 consists of 15 residues. Trimming shortened V by 5 bases and J by 5 bases, and 18 bases separated the two germline ends. In germline, CDR1 is SEHNR, CDR2 FQNEAQ (reference sequence). CDR3 sequence: CASSPYLMSGETQYF. The CDR3 bases are TGTGCCAGCAGCCCCTATCTCATGAGCGGGGAGACCCAGTACTTC.

The chain is built from TRBV4-1 and TRBJ1-4; D may be TRBD1 (6 bases). The CDR3 has 18 amino acids. Germline assignment: CDR1 MGHRA and CDR2 YSYEKL. V was cut by 2 bases and J by 3 bases, with 19 bases left in between. DNA for the CDR3: TGCGCCAGCAGCCAACAAGTCGCGTCAGGGGTATCTAATGAAAAACTGTTTTTT. This translates into CASSQQVASGVSNEKLFF.

J is TRBJ2-7 and V is TRBV9; TRBD2 agrees at 7 bases. The ends lost 0 bases at V and 7 bases at J; junction bases unmatched: 10. CDR1 and CDR2 from the germline V gene are SGDLS and YYNGEE. This CDR3 is built from 15 residues. The CDR3 spells CASSVEGAGDGEQYF. The CDR3 DNA reads TGTGCCAGCAGCGTAGAAGGTGCGGGAGATGGGGAGCAGTACTTC.

The rearrangement joins TRBV6-5 to TRBJ2-5, with D unresolved. Germline lookup yields CDR1 MNHEY and CDR2 SVGAGI. V was trimmed by 2 bases and J by 4 bases, leaving 8 bases between them. The CDR3 contains 13 residues. CDR3 DNA: TGTGCCAGCAGTTACAGGAATCCAGAGACCCAGTACTTC. Protein product: CASSYRNPETQYF.

V and J are TRBV5-1 and TRBJ2-7; 7 positions agree with TRBD1. The CDR3 runs to 13 residues. V gave up 3 bases and J gave up 4 bases; unmatched junction bases: 4. Per germline, CDR1 SGHRS and CDR2 YFSETQ. The CDR3, as DNA: TGCGCCAGCAGCTGGGGGACAGCTTACGAGCAGTACTTC. This translates into CASSWGTAYEQYF.

The chain combines TRBV5-5 with TRBJ2-5; 8 nucleotides agree with TRBD2. The CDR3 is made up of 14 amino acids. CDR1 and CDR2 (germline): SGHKS, YYEKEE (reference sequence). Germline trimming cut 4 bases from V and 2 bases from J; bases unmatched to any gene: 4. The CDR3 nucleotides read TGTGCCAGCAGCAATAGACTAGCGCAAGAGACCCAGTACTTC. The encoded protein is CASSNRLAQETQYF.

The chain combines TRBV4-2 with TRBJ1-1; D not resolved. CDR1 LGHNA and CDR2 YNFKEQ come from the germline V gene. The CDR3 consists of 16 residues. V shed 4 bases and J shed 1 base, with 16 bases lying between them. CDR3 protein: CASSPTTGGKNTEAFF. The CDR3, as DNA: TGTGCCAGCAGCCCAACAACGGGCGGAAAGAACACTGAAGCTTTCTTT.

This chain joins TRBV7-2 and TRBJ1-4, with D unclear. Germline V gene lookup returns CDR1 SGHTA and CDR2 FQGNSA. There are 15 residues in the CDR3. Trimming took 5 bases from V and 3 from J, leaving 13 bases between them. The CDR3 region has the DNA TGTGCCAGCAGCCCGGCGGGCTTACCTAATGAAAAACTGTTTTTT. As protein: CASSPAGLPNEKLFF.

This sequence joins TRBV4-1 and TRBJ2-4, with D tentatively TRBD2 (5 bases). Germline CDR1 and CDR2: MGHRA and YSYEKL. Trimming shortened V by 3 bases and J by 1 base, and 7 bases separated the two germline ends. This CDR3 has 14 residues. The CDR3 DNA reads as TGCGCCAGCAGCCAGGGGAGTGCCAAAAACATTCAGTACTTC. Protein sequence: CASSQGSAKNIQYF.

The gene calls are TRBV4-3 and TRBJ2-7; maybe TRBD2 (6 bases). Trimming stripped 0 bases from V and 12 bases from J, with 15 bases between. The germline CDR1 and CDR2 sequences are LGHNA and YSLEER. The CDR3 sequence is 13 residues long. Written as DNA, the CDR3 is TGCGCCAGCAGCCAAGATCGGGGCGGGACTCGGTACTTC. Residues: CASSQDRGGTRYF.

The rearrangement links TRBV27 to TRBJ1-2; unclear D gene. The germline CDR1 and CDR2 sequences are MNHEY and SMNVEV (reference sequence). V was trimmed by 1 base and J by 6 bases, leaving 9 bases between them. This CDR3 has 13 amino acids. This CDR3 reads CASSLLGNDGYTF. The DNA of the CDR3 is TGTGCCAGCAGTTTATTGGGAAACGATGGCTACACCTTC.

The V gene is TRBV5-1, the J gene TRBJ2-1; D not resolved. The ends were cut back, 0 bases at V and 6 bases at J, with 16 bases in the middle. This CDR3 comprises 16 residues. The germline gives CDR1 SGHRS, CDR2 YFSETQ. The DNA of the CDR3 is TGCGCCAGCAGCTTGGTTTCCGCGACGGGCATCAATGAGCAGTTCTTC. Residues: CASSLVSATGINEQFF.

J is TRBJ2-3 and V is TRBV3-1 (or the pseudogene TRBV3-2); possible D gene TRBD2, 5 bases. V lost 4 bases and J lost 6, with 8 bases in between. CDR3 length equals 12 residues. Germline V gene data show CDR1 as LGHDT and CDR2 as YNNKEL (reference sequence). Here the CDR3 reads CASSPRGDTQYF. Here the CDR3 DNA reads TGTGCCAGCAGCCCTCGAGGGGATACGCAGTATTTT.

The chain employs TRBV11-3 and TRBJ2-5; 10 positions agree with TRBD2. V gave up 5 bases and J gave up 5 bases; unmatched junction bases: 11. This CDR3 region has 16 residues. The germline V gene encodes CDR1 SGHNT and CDR2 YENEEA. The CDR3 DNA is TGTGCCAGCAGCCCGGGTGGGAGCGGGAGGGAGGAGACCCAGTACTTC. Translated, it gives CASSPGGSGREETQYF.

The chain carries TRBV11-2 and TRBJ1-4; weak D call: TRBD1 (5 bases). Per the germline V gene, CDR1 is SGHAT and CDR2 is FQNNGV. This CDR3 region has 15 residues. V lost 3 bases, J lost 11 bases, and 19 bases lay in between. The CDR3 loop is CASSLVHRDGSKLFF. CDR3 in DNA: TGTGCCAGCAGCTTGGTCCACCGGGACGGGTCGAAACTGTTTTTT.

The chain joins TRBV28 to TRBJ2-1, with 8 nucleotides matching TRBD2. The CDR3 spans 14 residues. Germline lookup yields CDR1 MDHEN and CDR2 SYDVKM. After removal of 6 bases from V and 5 bases from J, the junction contained 6 bases not matched to a gene. CDR3 bases: TGTGCCAGCAGGTTACTAGCGGACCACAATGAGCAGTTCTTC. Protein: CASRLLADHNEQFF.

The chain is built from TRBV7-9 and TRBJ1-2; D possibly corresponds to TRBD1 (6 bases). CDR3 size: 15 residues. V was shortened by 4 bases and J by 6 bases, with 18 bases between the two germline ends. Germline V gene data show CDR1 as SEHNR and CDR2 as FQNEAQ (reference sequence). The CDR3 region is CASSSPDRMSNGYTF. The CDR3 nucleotides read TGTGCCAGCAGCTCTCCAGACAGGATGTCCAATGGCTACACCTTC.

V and J are TRBV9 and TRBJ2-5, with D perhaps matching TRBD1 (5 bases). The length of the CDR3 is 13 residues. Trimming took 0 bases from V and 4 from J, leaving 7 bases between them. Germline CDR1 SGDLS, CDR2 YYNGEE. CDR3 protein: CASSVVQGETQYF. CDR3 DNA: TGTGCCAGCAGCGTAGTTCAGGGAGAGACCCAGTACTTC.

This rearrangement joins TRBV2 to TRBJ2-2; TRBD1 agrees at 10 bases. The CDR3 is 16 amino acids. V gave up 6 bases and J gave up 4 bases; unmatched junction bases: 8. The germline gives CDR1 SNHLY, CDR2 FYNNEI. The CDR3: CASRPGQGRRTGELFF. In DNA, the CDR3 is TGTGCCAGCAGGCCGGGACAGGGGCGTCGCACCGGGGAGCTGTTTTTT.

This chain joins TRBV19 and TRBJ1-5, with 11 bases fitting TRBD1. The CDR3 has 16 residues. Trimming took 6 bases from V and 6 from J; bases not matched to a gene: 10. In germline, CDR1 is LNHDA, CDR2 SQIVND (reference sequence). The CDR3 bases are TGTGCCAGTAGGCACCGGGACAGGGGGTCGGGTCAGCCCCAGCATTTT. Encoded protein: CASRHRDRGSGQPQHF.

The V and J genes are TRBV5-1 and TRBJ1-2; 8 nucleotides align to TRBD1. V dropped 1 base and J dropped 8; count of bases not matched to a gene: 13. This CDR3 is built from 16 residues. Per germline, CDR1 SGHRS and CDR2 YFSETQ. The CDR3: CASSLSGGRNSWGYTF. The CDR3 region has the DNA TGCGCCAGCAGCTTGTCAGGGGGCAGAAATAGTTGGGGCTACACCTTC.

The chain has TRBV11-1 and TRBJ1-1; maybe TRBD1 (6 bases). This CDR3 is built from 15 residues. Germline assignment: CDR1 SGHAT and CDR2 FQDESV (reference sequence). Trimming cost V 4 bases and J 4 bases, with 16 bases left between them. CDR3 nucleotide sequence: TGTGCCAGCAGCTCACTTCAGGGGTCCGGCACTGAAGCTTTCTTT. Amino acid sequence: CASSSLQGSGTEAFF. Supplemented by reference TRBV11-1 and TRBJ1-1, the full variable domain reads EAEVAQSPRYKITEKSQAVAFWCDPISGHATLYWYRQILGQGPELLVQFQDESVVDDSQLPKDRFSAERLKGVDSTLKIQPAELGDSAMYLCASSSLQGSGTEAFFGQGTRLTVV.

J is TRBJ2-3 and V is TRBV24-1; a possible D gene is TRBD1 (7 bases). Germline assignment: CDR1 KGHDR and CDR2 SFDVKD. V lost 6 bases and J 5 bases, leaving 14 bases between the germline ends. CDR3 length: 14 residues. CDR3 DNA sequence: TGTGCCACCAGTAACAGGGGAGGTGGAGATACGCAGTATTTT. Residues: CATSNRGGGDTQYF.

DNA for the CDR3: TGTGCCAGCAGCTTAGGACAGGGGAGGGTTGGTGAGCAGTACTTC. Its translation is CASSLGQGRVGEQYF. This chain joins TRBV7-8 and TRBJ2-7, with D possibly TRBD1 on 8 matching bases. This CDR3 comprises 15 residues. Trimming stripped 1 base from V and 7 bases from J, with 17 bases between. Germline V gives CDR1 SGHVS, CDR2 FQNEAQ. The full variable domain, in which reference TRBV7-8 and TRBJ2-7 provide the parts outside the CDR3, is GAGVSQSPRYKVAKRGQDVALRCDPISGHVSLFWYQQALGQGPEFLTYFQNEAQLDKSGLPSDRFFAERPEGSVSTLKIQRTQQEDSAVYLCASSLGQGRVGEQYFGPGTRLTVT.

The chain links TRBV7-9 to TRBJ1-2; TRBD1 matches 10 bases. Germline CDR1 and CDR2: SEHNR and FQNEAQ (reference sequence). V trimming: 3 bases; J trimming: 8 bases; junction bases outside the gene matches: 6. This CDR3 is built from 14 residues. DNA for the CDR3: TGTGCCAGCAGCTTCGGACAGGGGGTGAGCGGCTACACCTTC. It is translated as CASSFGQGVSGYTF.

The chain joins TRBV13 to TRBJ1-2; TRBD1 might be the D (5 bases). V lost 1 base, J lost 7 bases, and 16 bases lay in between. Germline CDR1 and CDR2: PRHDT and FYEKMQ (reference sequence). The CDR3 is made up of 15 amino acids. This CDR3 reads CASSLEVRSGGGYTF. The DNA for the CDR3 is TGTGCCAGCAGCTTAGAGGTCCGGTCCGGGGGTGGCTACACCTTC. The whole variable domain, remainder taken from reference TRBV13 and TRBJ1-2, is AAGVIQSPRHLIKEKRETATLKCYPIPRHDTVYWYQQGPGQDPQFLISFYEKMQSDKGSIPDRFSAQQFSDYHSELNMSSLELGDSALYFCASSLEVRSGGGYTFGSGTRLTVV.